A single sample is the source of the 9 T cell receptor beta chains below, sequenced in a study of CD8 T cells in Susac syndrome. The RNA, 0.5 to 1 ug, was put through reverse transcription using random hexamers. TCRdb processed the immunoSEQ multiplex PCR reads anew with MiXCR; each CDR3 protein has one entry. The table lists about 300,000 distinct CDR3 sequences, around 91% of them singletons, with approximately 0.18% in the top ten. The sequenced sample consisted of CD8+ T cells from PBMCs. These receptors were obtained from a human donor with multiple sclerosis.

V usage is TRBV4-3 and J usage is TRBJ2-1; D gene unclear. This CDR3 comprises 16 residues. The V gene's germline CDR1 is LGHNA and CDR2 YSLEER. V gave up 0 bases and J gave up 0 bases, with 9 bases separating them. CDR3: CASSQDYGSSYNEQFF. The CDR3 nucleotides read TGCGCCAGCAGCCAAGATTACGGAAGCTCCTACAATGAGCAGTTCTTC.

The chain couples TRBV4-3 to TRBJ2-1; D remains unclear. The V end was cut by 0 bases, the J end by 4 bases, with 13 bases between. Germline CDR1 LGHNA, CDR2 YSLEER. The CDR3 consists of 16 residues. The CDR3 sequence: CASSQEFLTDYNEQFF. In DNA form, the CDR3 reads TGCGCCAGCAGCCAAGAGTTTTTAACGGATTACAATGAGCAGTTCTTC.

The rearrangement uses TRBV30 and TRBJ1-3; D gene uncertain. The CDR3 spans 13 residues. Germline V CDR1 and CDR2: GTSNPN, SVGIG (reference sequence). V was clipped by 4 bases and J by 0 bases, with 7 bases between them. CDR3 loop: CAWNPDSGNTIYF. CDR3 nucleotide sequence: TGTGCCTGGAACCCGGACTCTGGAAACACCATATATTTT.

This sequence joins TRBV4-1 and TRBJ2-3, with TRBD2 identical over 9 bases. The CDR3 sequence is 17 residues long. J was trimmed by 2 bases and V by 1 base; bases with no gene match: 7. Germline CDR1 and CDR2: MGHRA and YSYEKL. CDR3 in amino acids: CASSQARAGGPTDTQYF. The CDR3 DNA reads as TGCGCCAGCAGCCAAGCGCGTGCGGGGGGGCCCACAGATACGCAGTATTTT.

The V and J genes are TRBV6-2 or TRBV6-3 and TRBJ2-4; a weak D match, TRBD1 (6 bases). Trimming shortened V by 6 bases and J by 0 bases, and 15 bases separated the two germline ends. Germline CDR1 reads MNHEY; CDR2 reads SVGEGT. This CDR3 has 16 residues. DNA for the CDR3: TGTGCCAGCAGCCAAGGACAGTTCTTAGCCAAAAACATTCAGTACTTC. It yields the protein CASSQGQFLAKNIQYF.

V is TRBV6-5 and J is TRBJ1-1, with a possible D match to TRBD1 (6 bases). Germline V gene data show CDR1 as MNHEY and CDR2 as SVGAGI. This CDR3 spans 15 amino acids. Deletions cut 2 bases from V and 2 bases from J, with 12 bases between. The chain's CDR3 is CASSYRTDLNTEAFF. The CDR3 nucleotides are TGTGCCAGCAGTTACCGGACAGATTTAAACACTGAAGCTTTCTTT.

The V gene is TRBV30, the J gene TRBJ2-6; TRBD1 matches 10 bases. With V trimmed by 8 bases and J by 0 bases, 7 bases remained unmatched. This CDR3 has 16 amino acids. Germline CDR1 reads GTSNPN; CDR2 reads SVGIG (reference sequence). CDR3 in amino acids: CALTGTGVSGANVLTF. Here the CDR3 DNA reads TGTGCCCTCACCGGGACAGGGGTCTCTGGGGCCAACGTCCTGACTTTC.

V and J are TRBV2 and TRBJ2-7; D unresolved. Germline V lookup: CDR1 SNHLY, CDR2 FYNNEI. The germline V and J ends were trimmed by 7 bases and 5 bases, with 15 bases remaining between them. The length of the CDR3 is 13 residues. CDR3 in DNA: TGTGCCAGCATCTTGATGCAGAACAACGAGCAGTACTTC. The encoded protein is CASILMQNNEQYF.

The chain recombines TRBV12-3 or TRBV12-4 with TRBJ2-1; D gene unclear. The CDR3 spans 14 residues. V was cut by 5 bases and J by 7 bases, with 15 bases left in between. Written as DNA, the CDR3 is TGTGCCAGCAGTATGGGTACATCTCGGAATGAGCAGTTCTTC. Its protein is CASSMGTSRNEQFF.